Here is one T cell receptor beta chain with its context. The V and J ends lost 2 bases and 2 bases, in that order; junction bases with no gene match: 8. The CDR3 is 17 amino acids. Germline V gene data show CDR1 as SGHNT and CDR2 as YYREEE (reference sequence). TCRdb's table, derived via immunoSEQ multiplex PCR, lists solely in-frame clones and lacks some. This table has roughly 78,000 clones, approximately 90% appearing once. This specimen belongs to a study of blood T cell repertoires in COVID-19. This clonotype was obtained from a man in his 60s with acute or convalescent COVID-19. V gene TRBV5-4 combines with J gene TRBJ2-3; TRBD2 agrees at 10 bases. Sequenced sample: peripheral blood. CDR3 in DNA: TGTGCCAGCAGCTTCCGGTTAGCGGGGGGTTACACAGATACGCAGTATTTT. It codes for CASSFRLAGGYTDTQYF.